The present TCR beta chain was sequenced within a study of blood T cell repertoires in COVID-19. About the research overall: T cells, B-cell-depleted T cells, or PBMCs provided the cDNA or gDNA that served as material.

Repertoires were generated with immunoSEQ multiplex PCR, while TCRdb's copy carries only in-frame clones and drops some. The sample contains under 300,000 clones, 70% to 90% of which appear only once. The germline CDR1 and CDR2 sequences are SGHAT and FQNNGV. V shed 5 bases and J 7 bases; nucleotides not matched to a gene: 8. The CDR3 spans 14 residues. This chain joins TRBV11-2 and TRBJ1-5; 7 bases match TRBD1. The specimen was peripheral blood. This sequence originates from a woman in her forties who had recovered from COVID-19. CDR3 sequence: CASSPAQGVQPQHF. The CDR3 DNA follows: TGTGCCAGCAGCCCGGCCCAGGGGGTCCAGCCCCAGCATTTT.